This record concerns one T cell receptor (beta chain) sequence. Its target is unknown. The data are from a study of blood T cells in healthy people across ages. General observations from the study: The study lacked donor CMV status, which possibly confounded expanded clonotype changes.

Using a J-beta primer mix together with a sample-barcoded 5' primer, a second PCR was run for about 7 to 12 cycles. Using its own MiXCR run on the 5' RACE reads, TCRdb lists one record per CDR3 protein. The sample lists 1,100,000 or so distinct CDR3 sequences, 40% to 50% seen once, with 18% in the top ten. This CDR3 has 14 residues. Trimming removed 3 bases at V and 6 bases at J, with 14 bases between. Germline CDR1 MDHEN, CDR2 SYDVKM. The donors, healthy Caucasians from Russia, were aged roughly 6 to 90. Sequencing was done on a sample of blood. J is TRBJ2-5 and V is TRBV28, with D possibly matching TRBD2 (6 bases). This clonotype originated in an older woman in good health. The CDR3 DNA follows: TGTGCCAGCAGTTTGACGGGACTCCTGAAGACCCAGTACTTC. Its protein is CASSLTGLLKTQYF.